This T cell receptor beta chain is from a study of beta chain features in type 1 diabetes. The table lists this clone with a few counts. Its antigen is unknown. A CD45RO/CCR7/CD25/CD127/CD95/CD27 panel sorted naive, central memory, regulatory and stem cell-like memory CD4+ cells. V was clipped by 0 bases and J by 0 bases, with 10 bases between them. The length of the CDR3 is 17 residues. Germline CDR1 SGHRS, CDR2 YFSETQ. Study-level results: Patients with Type 1 diabetes showed moderately but significantly shorter TCRB CDR3s in all four CD4+ subsets.

What was sequenced were expressed TCRB transcripts, since all of the isolated RNA had been reverse transcribed. This table comes from immunoSEQ multiplex PCR, and its TCRdb copy is limited to in-frame clones, with some not included. The table lists approximately 110,000 clones, roughly 43% of them singletons. J is TRBJ2-6 and V is TRBV5-1, with D possibly matching TRBD1 (6 bases). This TCR was recovered from a woman aged 18-29 years in good health. Sequenced sample: stem cell memory CD4+ T cells from blood. The CDR3 DNA follows: TGCGCCAGCAGCTTGGGGACAGTGGACTCTGGGGCCAACGTCCTGACTTTC. Its translation is CASSLGTVDSGANVLTF.